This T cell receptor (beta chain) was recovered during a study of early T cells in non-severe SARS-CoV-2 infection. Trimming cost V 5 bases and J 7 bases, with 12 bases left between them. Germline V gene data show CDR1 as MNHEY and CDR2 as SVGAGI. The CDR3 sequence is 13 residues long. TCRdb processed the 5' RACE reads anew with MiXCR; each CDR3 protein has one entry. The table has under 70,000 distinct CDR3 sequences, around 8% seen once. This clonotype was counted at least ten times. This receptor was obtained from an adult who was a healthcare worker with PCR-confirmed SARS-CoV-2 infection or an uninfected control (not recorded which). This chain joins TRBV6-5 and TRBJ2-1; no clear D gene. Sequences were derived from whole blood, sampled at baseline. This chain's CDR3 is CASSTKHGNEQFF. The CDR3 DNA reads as TGTGCCAGCAGTACCAAACACGGGAATGAGCAGTTCTTC.